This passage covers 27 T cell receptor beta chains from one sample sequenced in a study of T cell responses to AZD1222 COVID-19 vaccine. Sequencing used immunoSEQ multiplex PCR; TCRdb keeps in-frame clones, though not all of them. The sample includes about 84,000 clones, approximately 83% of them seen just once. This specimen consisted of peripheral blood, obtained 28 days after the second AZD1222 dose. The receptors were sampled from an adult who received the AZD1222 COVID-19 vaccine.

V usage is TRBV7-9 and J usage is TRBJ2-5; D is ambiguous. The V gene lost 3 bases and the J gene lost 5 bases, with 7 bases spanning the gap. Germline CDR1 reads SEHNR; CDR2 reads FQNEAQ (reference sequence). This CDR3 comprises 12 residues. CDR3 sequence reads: CASSFSPETQYF. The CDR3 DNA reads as TGTGCCAGCAGCTTTAGTCCGGAGACCCAGTACTTC.

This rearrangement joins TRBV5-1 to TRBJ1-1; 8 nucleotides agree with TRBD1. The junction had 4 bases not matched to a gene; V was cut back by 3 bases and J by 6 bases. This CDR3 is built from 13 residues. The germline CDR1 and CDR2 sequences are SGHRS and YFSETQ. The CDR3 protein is CASSSGQVAEAFF. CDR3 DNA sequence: TGCGCCAGCAGCTCGGGACAGGTGGCTGAAGCTTTCTTT.

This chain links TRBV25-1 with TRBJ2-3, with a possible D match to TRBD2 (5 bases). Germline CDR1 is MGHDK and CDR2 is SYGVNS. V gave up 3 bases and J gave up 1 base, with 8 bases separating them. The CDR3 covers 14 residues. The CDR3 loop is CASSDSGGTDTQYF. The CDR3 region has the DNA TGTGCCAGCAGTGATTCCGGGGGCACAGATACGCAGTATTTT.

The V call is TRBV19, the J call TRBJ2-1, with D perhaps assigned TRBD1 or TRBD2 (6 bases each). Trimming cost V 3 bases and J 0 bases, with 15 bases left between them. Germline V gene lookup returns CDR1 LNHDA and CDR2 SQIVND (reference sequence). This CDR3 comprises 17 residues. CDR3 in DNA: TGTGCCAGTAGTATGCGGAACGGAGGGGGCTCCTACAATGAGCAGTTCTTC. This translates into CASSMRNGGGSYNEQFF.

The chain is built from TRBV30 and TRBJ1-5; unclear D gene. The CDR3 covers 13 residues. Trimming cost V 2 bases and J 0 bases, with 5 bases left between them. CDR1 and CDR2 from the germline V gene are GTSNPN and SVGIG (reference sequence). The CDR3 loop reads CAWSQDSNQPQHF. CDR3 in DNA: TGTGCCTGGAGTCAGGATAGCAATCAGCCCCAGCATTTT.

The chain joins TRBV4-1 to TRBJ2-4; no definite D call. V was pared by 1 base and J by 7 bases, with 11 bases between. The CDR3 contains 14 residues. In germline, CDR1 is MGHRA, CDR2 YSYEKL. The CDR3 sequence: CASSQGWGVNIQYF. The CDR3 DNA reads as TGCGCCAGCAGCCAAGGGTGGGGTGTGAACATTCAGTACTTC.

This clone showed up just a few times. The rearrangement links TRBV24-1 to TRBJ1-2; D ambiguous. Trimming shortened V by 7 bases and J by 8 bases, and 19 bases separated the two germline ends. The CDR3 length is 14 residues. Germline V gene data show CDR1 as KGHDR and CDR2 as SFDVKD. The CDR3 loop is CATRDDRRVEGYTF. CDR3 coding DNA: TGTGCCACCAGGGATGATCGACGGGTAGAAGGCTACACCTTC.

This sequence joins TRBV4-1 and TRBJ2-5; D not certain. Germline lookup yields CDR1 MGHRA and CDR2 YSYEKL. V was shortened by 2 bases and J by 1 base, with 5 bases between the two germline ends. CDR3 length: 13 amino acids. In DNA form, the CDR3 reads TGCGCCAGCAGCCAATGGACCCAAGAGACCCAGTACTTC. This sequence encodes CASSQWTQETQYF.

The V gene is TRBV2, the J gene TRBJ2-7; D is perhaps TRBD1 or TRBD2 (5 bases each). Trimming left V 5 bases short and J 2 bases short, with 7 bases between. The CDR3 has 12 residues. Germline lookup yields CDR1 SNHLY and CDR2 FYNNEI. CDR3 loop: CASSLGAYEQYF. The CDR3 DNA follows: TGTGCCAGCAGTCTGGGGGCCTACGAGCAGTACTTC.

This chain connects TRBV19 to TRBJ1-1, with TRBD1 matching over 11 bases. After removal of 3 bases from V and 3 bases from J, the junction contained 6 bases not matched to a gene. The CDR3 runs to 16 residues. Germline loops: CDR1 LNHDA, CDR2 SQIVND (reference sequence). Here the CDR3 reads CASSMLPGQGDTEAFF. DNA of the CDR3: TGTGCCAGTAGTATGTTACCGGGACAGGGGGACACTGAAGCTTTCTTT.

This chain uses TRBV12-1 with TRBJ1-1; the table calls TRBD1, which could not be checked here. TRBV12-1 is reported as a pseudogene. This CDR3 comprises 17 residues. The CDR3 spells CASSFGTGGDWGTEAFF. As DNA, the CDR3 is TGTGCCAGCAGCTTTGGGACAGGGGGTGATTGGGGGACTGAAGCTTTCTTT.

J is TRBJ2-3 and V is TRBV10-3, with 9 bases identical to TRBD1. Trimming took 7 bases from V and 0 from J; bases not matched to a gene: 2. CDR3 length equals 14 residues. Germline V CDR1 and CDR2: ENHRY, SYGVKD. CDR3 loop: CAIKDRGSTDTQYF. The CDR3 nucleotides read TGTGCCATCAAGGACAGGGGTAGCACAGATACGCAGTATTTT.

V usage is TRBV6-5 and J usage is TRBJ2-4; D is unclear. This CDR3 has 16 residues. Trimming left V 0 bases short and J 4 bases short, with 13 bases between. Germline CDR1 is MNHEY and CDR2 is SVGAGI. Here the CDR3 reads CASSYSTLAAKNIQYF. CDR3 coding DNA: TGTGCCAGCAGTTACTCGACCCTGGCAGCGAAAAACATTCAGTACTTC.

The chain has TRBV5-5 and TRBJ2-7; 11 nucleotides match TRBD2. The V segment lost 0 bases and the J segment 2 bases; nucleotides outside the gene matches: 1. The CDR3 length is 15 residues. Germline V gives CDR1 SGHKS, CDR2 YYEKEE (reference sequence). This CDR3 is CASSLETSGAYEQYF. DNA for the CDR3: TGTGCCAGCAGCTTGGAGACTAGCGGGGCCTACGAGCAGTACTTC.

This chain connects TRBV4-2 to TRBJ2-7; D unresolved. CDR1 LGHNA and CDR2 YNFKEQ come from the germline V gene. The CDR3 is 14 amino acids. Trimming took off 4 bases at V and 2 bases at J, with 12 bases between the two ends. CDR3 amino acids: CASSPDPGPYEQYF. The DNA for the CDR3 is TGTGCCAGCAGCCCTGATCCGGGCCCCTACGAGCAGTACTTC.

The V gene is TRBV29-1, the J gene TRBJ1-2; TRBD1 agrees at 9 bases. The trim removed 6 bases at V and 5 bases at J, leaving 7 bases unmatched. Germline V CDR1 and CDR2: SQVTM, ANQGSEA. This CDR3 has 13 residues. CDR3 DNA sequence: TGCAGCGTATCGGGACAGGGCGGATATGGCTACACCTTC. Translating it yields CSVSGQGGYGYTF.

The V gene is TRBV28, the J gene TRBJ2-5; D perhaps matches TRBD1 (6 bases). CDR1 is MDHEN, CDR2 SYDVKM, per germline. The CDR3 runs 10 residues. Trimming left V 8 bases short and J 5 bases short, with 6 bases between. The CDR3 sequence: CASGQETQYF. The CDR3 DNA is TGTGCCAGCGGACAGGAGACCCAGTACTTC. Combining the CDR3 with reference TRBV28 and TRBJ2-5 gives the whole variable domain DVKVTQSSRYLVKRTGEKVFLECVQDMDHENMFWYRQDPGLGLRLIYFSYDVKMKEKGDIPEGYSVSREKKERFSLILESASTNQTSMYLCASGQETQYFGPGTRLLVL.

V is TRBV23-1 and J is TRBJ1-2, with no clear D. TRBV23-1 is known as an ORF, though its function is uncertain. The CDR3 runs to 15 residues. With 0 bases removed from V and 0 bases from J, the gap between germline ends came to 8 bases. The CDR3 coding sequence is TGCGCCAGCAGTCAATCCGAACAGTCTAACTATGGCTACACCTTC. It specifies CASSQSEQSNYGYTF.

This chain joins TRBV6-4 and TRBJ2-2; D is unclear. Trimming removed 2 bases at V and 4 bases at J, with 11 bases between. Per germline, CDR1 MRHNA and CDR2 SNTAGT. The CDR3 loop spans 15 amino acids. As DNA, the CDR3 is TGTGCCAGCAGTGACGGGCAGGATGGCACCGGGGAGCTGTTTTTT. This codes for CASSDGQDGTGELFF.

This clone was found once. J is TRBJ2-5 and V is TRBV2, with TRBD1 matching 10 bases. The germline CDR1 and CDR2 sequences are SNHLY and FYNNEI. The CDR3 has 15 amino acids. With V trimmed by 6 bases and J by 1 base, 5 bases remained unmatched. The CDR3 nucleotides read TGTGCCAGCAGAGCCCGGACAGGGGGCCAAGAGACCCAGTACTTC. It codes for CASRARTGGQETQYF.

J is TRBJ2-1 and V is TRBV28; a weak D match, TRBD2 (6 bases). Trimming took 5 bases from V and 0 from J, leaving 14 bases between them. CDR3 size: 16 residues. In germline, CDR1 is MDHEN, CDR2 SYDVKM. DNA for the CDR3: TGTGCCAGCAGTAAGGGGAGGATAAGCTCCTACAATGAGCAGTTCTTC. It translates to CASSKGRISSYNEQFF.

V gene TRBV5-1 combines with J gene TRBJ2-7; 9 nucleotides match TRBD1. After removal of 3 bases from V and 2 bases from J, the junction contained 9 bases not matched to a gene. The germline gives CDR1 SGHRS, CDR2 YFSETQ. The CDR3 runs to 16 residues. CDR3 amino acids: CASSWTPGQGPYEQYF. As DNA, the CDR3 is TGCGCCAGCAGCTGGACCCCGGGACAGGGACCCTACGAGCAGTACTTC.

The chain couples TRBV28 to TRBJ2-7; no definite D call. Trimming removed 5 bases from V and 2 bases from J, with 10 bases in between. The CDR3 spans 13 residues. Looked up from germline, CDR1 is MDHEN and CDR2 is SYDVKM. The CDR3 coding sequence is TGTGCCAGCAGTCTCCCGGGTCCCTACGAGCAGTACTTC. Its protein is CASSLPGPYEQYF.

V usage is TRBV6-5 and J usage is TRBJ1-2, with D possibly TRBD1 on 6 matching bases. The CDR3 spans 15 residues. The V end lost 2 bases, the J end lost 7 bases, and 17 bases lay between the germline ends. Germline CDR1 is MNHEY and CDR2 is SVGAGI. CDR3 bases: TGTGCCAGCAGTTACCTTCACGTTCCACAGGGTGGCTACACCTTC. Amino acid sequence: CASSYLHVPQGGYTF.

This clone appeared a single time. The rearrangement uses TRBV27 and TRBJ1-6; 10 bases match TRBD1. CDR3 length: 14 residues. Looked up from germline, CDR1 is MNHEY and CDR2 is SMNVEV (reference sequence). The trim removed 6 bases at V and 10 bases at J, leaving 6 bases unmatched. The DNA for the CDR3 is TGTGCCAGCAGGCAGACAGGGGGCACGTCACCCCTCCACTTT. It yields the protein CASRQTGGTSPLHF.

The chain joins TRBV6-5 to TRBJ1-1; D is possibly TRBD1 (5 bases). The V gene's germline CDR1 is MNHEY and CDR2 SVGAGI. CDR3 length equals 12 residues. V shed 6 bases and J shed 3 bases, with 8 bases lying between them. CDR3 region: CASRDTYTEAFF. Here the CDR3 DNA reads TGTGCCAGCAGGGACACTTACACTGAAGCTTTCTTT.

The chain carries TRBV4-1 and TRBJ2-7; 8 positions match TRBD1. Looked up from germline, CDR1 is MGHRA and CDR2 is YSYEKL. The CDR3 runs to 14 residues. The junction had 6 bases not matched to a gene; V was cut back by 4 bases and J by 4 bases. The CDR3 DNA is TGCGCCAGCAGCCTCAGACAGGGGAGGTACGAGCAGTACTTC. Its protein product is CASSLRQGRYEQYF.